This T cell receptor beta chain appears in the sequencing data of a study of T cells in localized non-small cell lung cancer. Libraries were prepared by immunoSEQ multiplex PCR; TCRdb keeps only in-frame clonotypes and omits some of them. Among about 12,000 clones listed, about 83% were seen once. V lost 5 bases and J lost 3, with 10 bases in between. The CDR3 runs to 13 residues. CDR1 is SGHAT, CDR2 FQNNGV, per germline. Material: peripheral blood, obtained before any cancer treatment. The sequence derives from a male donor at least 60 years old with stage I lung adenocarcinoma. V is TRBV11-2 and J is TRBJ1-1, with unresolved D. Written as DNA, the CDR3 is TGTGCCAGCAGCCCGCTTCGGGACACTGAAGCTTTCTTT. It encodes CASSPLRDTEAFF.